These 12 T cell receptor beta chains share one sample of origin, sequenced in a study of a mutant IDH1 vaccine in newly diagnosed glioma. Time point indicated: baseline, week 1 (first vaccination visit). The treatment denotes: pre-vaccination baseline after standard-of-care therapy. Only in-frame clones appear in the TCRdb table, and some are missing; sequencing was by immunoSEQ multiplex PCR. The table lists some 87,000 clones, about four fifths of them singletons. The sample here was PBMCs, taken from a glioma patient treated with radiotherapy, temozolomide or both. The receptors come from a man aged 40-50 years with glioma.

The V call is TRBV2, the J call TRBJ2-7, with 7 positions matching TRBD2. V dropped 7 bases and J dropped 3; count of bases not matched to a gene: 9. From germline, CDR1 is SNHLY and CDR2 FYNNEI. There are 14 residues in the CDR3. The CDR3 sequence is CASKSGGSDYEQYF. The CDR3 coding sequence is TGTGCCAGCAAATCAGGCGGGAGCGACTACGAGCAGTACTTC. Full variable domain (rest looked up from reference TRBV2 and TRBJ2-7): EPEVTQTPSHQVTQMGQEVILRCVPISNHLYFYWYRQILGQKVEFLVSFYNNEISEKSEIFDDQFSVERPDGSNFTLKIRSTKLEDSAMYFCASKSGGSDYEQYFGPGTRLTVT.

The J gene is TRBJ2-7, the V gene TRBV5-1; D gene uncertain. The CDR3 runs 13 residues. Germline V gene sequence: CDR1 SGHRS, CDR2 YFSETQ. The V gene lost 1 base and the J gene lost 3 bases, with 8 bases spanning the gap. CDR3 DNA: TGCGCCAGCAGCTTGAAGAGTAACTACGAGCAGTACTTC. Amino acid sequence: CASSLKSNYEQYF.

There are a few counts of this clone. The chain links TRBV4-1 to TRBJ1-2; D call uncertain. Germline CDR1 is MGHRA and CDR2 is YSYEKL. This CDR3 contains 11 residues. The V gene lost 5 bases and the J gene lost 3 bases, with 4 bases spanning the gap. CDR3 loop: CASSGYYGYTF. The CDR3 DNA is TGCGCCAGCAGCGGGTACTATGGCTACACCTTC.

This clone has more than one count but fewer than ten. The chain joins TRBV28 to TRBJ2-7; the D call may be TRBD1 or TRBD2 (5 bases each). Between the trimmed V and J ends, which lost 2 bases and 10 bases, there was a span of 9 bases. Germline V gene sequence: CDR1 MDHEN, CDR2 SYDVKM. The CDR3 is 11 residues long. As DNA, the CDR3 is TGTGCCAGCAGTTTAAGAGGGGAACAGTACTTC. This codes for CASSLRGEQYF.

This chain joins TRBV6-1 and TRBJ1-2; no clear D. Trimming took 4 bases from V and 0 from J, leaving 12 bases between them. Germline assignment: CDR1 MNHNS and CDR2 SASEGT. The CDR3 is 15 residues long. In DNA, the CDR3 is TGTGCCAGCAGTGCTCGCGAGACCCCTAACTATGGCTACACCTTC. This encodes CASSARETPNYGYTF.

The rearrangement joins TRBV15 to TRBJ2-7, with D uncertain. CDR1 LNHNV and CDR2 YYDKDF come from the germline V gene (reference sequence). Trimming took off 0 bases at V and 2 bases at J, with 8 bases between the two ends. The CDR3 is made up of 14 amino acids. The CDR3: CATSRDLGPYEQYF. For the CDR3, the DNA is TGTGCCACCAGCAGAGACTTGGGTCCCTACGAGCAGTACTTC.

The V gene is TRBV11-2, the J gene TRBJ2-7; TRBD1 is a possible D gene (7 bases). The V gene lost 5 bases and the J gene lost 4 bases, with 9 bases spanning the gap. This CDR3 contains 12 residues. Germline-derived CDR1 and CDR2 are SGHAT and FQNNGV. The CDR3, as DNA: TGTGCCAGCAGCCCAGGGGGGTACGAGCAGTACTTC. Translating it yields CASSPGGYEQYF.

CDR3 nucleotides: TGTGCCAGCAGCCCGGGGGGGCGGCGCGGCGGGAGGTCGGCCTACGAGCAGTACTTC. It encodes CASSPGGRRGGRSAYEQYF. The chain has TRBV5-4 and TRBJ2-7; TRBD2 aligns across 8 bases. This CDR3 contains 19 residues. CDR1 and CDR2 from the germline V gene are SGHNT and YYREEE (reference sequence). Trimming removed 4 bases from V and 2 bases from J; junction bases left unmatched: 20.

The CDR3 DNA sequence: TGCGCCAGCAGCCCAGAGACAGGGGATAATTCACCCCTCCACTTT. Translating gives CASSPETGDNSPLHF. The chain combines TRBV5-1 with TRBJ1-6, with 8 positions matching TRBD1. The CDR3 consists of 15 residues. V was clipped by 4 bases and J by 5 bases; unmatched bases: 5. In germline, CDR1 is SGHRS, CDR2 YFSETQ.

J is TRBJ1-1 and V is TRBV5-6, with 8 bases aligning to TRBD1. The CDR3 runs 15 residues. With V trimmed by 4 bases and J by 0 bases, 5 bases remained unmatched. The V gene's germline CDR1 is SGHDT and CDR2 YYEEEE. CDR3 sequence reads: CASSPWDRLNTEAFF. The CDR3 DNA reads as TGTGCCAGCAGCCCCTGGGACAGGTTGAACACTGAAGCTTTCTTT.

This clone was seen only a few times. The CDR3 DNA reads TGTGCCAGCAGCGGCGGGCCTAATGAAAAACTGTTTTTT. This gives the protein CASSGGPNEKLFF. The chain employs TRBV5-4 and TRBJ1-4; D is uncertain. The V and J ends lost 4 bases and 3 bases respectively, with 7 bases between them. The germline gives CDR1 SGHNT, CDR2 YYREEE (reference sequence). This CDR3 spans 13 amino acids.

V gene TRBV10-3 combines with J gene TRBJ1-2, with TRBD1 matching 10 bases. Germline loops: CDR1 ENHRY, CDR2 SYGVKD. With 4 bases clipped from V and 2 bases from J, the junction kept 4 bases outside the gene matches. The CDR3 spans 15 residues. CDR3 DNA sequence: TGTGCCATCAGTGGGGGACAGGGGTTAAACTATGGCTACACCTTC. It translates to CAISGGQGLNYGYTF.